This T cell receptor beta chain was documented in a study of T-cell memory formation after mild COVID-19. The ends were cut back, 2 bases at V and 2 bases at J, with 11 bases in the middle. The CDR3 is 15 residues long. The germline V gene has CDR1 KGHDR and CDR2 SFDVKD. One entry per CDR3 protein results from TCRdb running MiXCR on the 5' RACE reads. The sample contains some 250,000 distinct CDR3 sequences, 8% to 9.5% of which appear only once. The origin of this receptor is a man aged 18 to 29 who had mild COVID-19 (a few samples of this study predate the infection). Cell type and time point are not known. The chain employs TRBV24-1 and TRBJ2-5; possible D gene TRBD2, 7 bases. Sequences were obtained from PBMCs or a T cell subset sorted from them (not recorded which). The CDR3: CATSDSRGRQETQYF. The CDR3 region has the DNA TGTGCCACCAGTGATTCGCGGGGGCGACAAGAGACCCAGTACTTC.